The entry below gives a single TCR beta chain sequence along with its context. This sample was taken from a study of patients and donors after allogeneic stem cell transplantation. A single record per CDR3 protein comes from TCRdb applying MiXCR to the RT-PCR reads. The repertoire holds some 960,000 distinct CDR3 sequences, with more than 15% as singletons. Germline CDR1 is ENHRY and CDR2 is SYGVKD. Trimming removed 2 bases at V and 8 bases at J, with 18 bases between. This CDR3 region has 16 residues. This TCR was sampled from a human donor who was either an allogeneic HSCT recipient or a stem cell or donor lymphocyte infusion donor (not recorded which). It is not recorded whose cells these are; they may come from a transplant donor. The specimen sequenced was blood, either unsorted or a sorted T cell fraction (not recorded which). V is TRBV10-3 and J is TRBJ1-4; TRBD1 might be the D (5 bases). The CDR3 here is CAISEVRDSRQEKLFF. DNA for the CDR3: TGTGCCATCAGTGAGGTCCGGGACTCTAGGCAAGAAAAACTGTTTTTT.